The entry below describes one T cell receptor (beta chain). The antigen is not known. Time point in this sample: pretreatment peripheral blood. Assay: immunoSEQ multiplex PCR; the TCRdb copy retains only in-frame clones and omits some. This table has 100,000 to 150,000 clones, approximately 84% appearing once. The V end was cut by 7 bases, the J end by 7 bases, with 14 bases between. This CDR3 region has 13 residues. Germline CDR1 reads LNHDA; CDR2 reads SQIVND (reference sequence). The data were obtained in a study of PD-L1 blockade in urothelial cancer. Turning to the study itself: T cells were recovered from blood samples at a median of 141,255. General study points: Blood TCR clonality below the median before treatment was a predictor of better survival.

The chain recombines TRBV19 with TRBJ2-1; the D gene is possibly TRBD1 (6 bases). This material consisted of PBMCs, taken around atezolizumab (anti-PD-L1) treatment. The clonotype originates from a man aged 45-60 years with urothelial cancer. The CDR3 DNA follows: TGTGCCAGTATTTCCAGGGGTAGGAATGAGCAGTTCTTC. It encodes CASISRGRNEQFF. The complete variable domain, with remaining parts taken from reference TRBV19 and TRBJ2-1, reads DGGITQSPKYLFRKEGQNVTLSCEQNLNHDAMYWYRQDPGQGLRLIYYSQIVNDFQKGDIAEGYSVSREKKESFPLTVTSAQKNPTAFYLCASISRGRNEQFFGPGTRLTVL.